The 31 T cell receptor beta chains presented below share a single source sample, sequenced in a study of a mutant IDH1 vaccine in newly diagnosed glioma. Time point in this sample: baseline, week 1 (first vaccination visit). The treatment: pre-vaccination baseline after standard-of-care therapy. The data were produced by immunoSEQ multiplex PCR, yet TCRdb's version contains in-frame clones alone and is incomplete. This sample has 90,000 to 95,000 clones; about 80% occur once, and the top ten carry around 7.4%. Sequencing was performed on PBMCs, taken from a glioma patient treated with radiotherapy, temozolomide or both. The receptors originated from a woman in her fifties or sixties with glioma.

The J gene is TRBJ1-1, the V gene TRBV7-9, with no clear D. Trimming left V 4 bases short and J 4 bases short, with 10 bases between. Germline loops: CDR1 SEHNR, CDR2 FQNEAQ (reference sequence). The CDR3 spans 13 residues. The CDR3 DNA reads as TGTGCCAGCAGCTCAGAGGGAGGCACTGAAGCTTTCTTT. The encoded protein is CASSSEGGTEAFF.

Written as DNA, the CDR3 is TGTGCCAGCAGCCAAGGGAGGGGGGCGGAGACCCAGTACTTC. Its translation: CASSQGRGAETQYF. The chain combines TRBV4-2 with TRBJ2-5; TRBD1 or TRBD2 may be the D gene (6 bases each). Trimming cost V 1 base and J 5 bases, with 11 bases left between them. The CDR3 runs to 14 residues. In germline, CDR1 is LGHNA, CDR2 YNFKEQ.

The V gene is TRBV4-1, the J gene TRBJ1-1; tentative D call: TRBD1 (5 bases). Germline V lookup: CDR1 MGHRA, CDR2 YSYEKL. The CDR3 is 16 amino acids. V lost 4 bases and J lost 0, with 15 bases in between. CDR3 bases: TGCGCCAGCAGCCCCGGGACGGGGTCGGTGAACACTGAAGCTTTCTTT. Translated, it gives CASSPGTGSVNTEAFF.

The V gene is TRBV7-8, the J gene TRBJ2-3; D is ambiguous. The CDR3 has 16 residues. V gave up 5 bases and J gave up 2 bases, with 17 bases separating them. The germline V gene encodes CDR1 SGHVS and CDR2 FQNEAQ. CDR3 nucleotide sequence: TGTGCCAGCAGCCCGACTCAGATGCGAGTCACAGATACGCAGTATTTT. It codes for CASSPTQMRVTDTQYF.

This chain links TRBV27 with TRBJ2-3; 11 positions match TRBD2. CDR1 is MNHEY and CDR2 is SMNVEV in the germline V gene (reference sequence). V lost 3 bases and J lost 0; bases outside the gene matches: 11. This CDR3 contains 19 residues. The CDR3 nucleotides read TGTGCCAGCAGTTTTATCCCCTCGACTAGCGGGATCAGCACAGATACGCAGTATTTT. Residues: CASSFIPSTSGISTDTQYF.

DNA of the CDR3: TGTGCCAGCTCACACGGGACTAGCGGGGTAAAAGAGACCCAGTACTTC. Translation gives CASSHGTSGVKETQYF. V is TRBV18 and J is TRBJ2-5; 13 bases align to TRBD2. CDR1 and CDR2 (germline): KGHSH, LQKENI. The trim removed 4 bases at V and 3 bases at J, leaving 5 bases unmatched. The CDR3 spans 16 residues. Combining the CDR3 with reference TRBV18 and TRBJ2-5 gives the whole variable domain NAGVMQNPRHLVRRRGQEARLRCSPMKGHSHVYWYRQLPEEGLKFMVYLQKENIIDESGMPKERFSAEFPKEGPSILRIQQVVRGDSAAYFCASSHGTSGVKETQYFGPGTRLLVL.

V and J are TRBV5-6 and TRBJ2-2, with TRBD1 matching 7 bases. This CDR3 spans 16 amino acids. CDR1 SGHDT and CDR2 YYEEEE come from the germline V gene. Trimming cost V 3 bases and J 2 bases; bases outside gene matches: 7. CDR3 loop: CASSSPGTVNTGELFF. The CDR3 nucleotides read TGTGCCAGCAGCTCCCCCGGGACAGTTAACACCGGGGAGCTGTTTTTT. The full variable domain, with the rest looked up from reference TRBV5-6 and TRBJ2-2, is DAGVTQSPTHLIKTRGQQVTLRCSPKSGHDTVSWYQQALGQGPQFIFQYYEEEERQRGNFPDRFSGHQFPNYSSELNVNALLLGDSALYLCASSSPGTVNTGELFFGEGSRLTVL.

This clone has just a few counts. The chain has TRBV29-1 and TRBJ2-1; unclear D gene. The germline V gene has CDR1 SQVTM and CDR2 ANQGSEA. CDR3 size: 13 residues. Deletions cut 0 bases from V and 6 bases from J, with 9 bases between. The CDR3 loop reads CSVEDPVGNEQFF. CDR3 DNA: TGCAGCGTTGAAGACCCGGTAGGCAATGAGCAGTTCTTC.

A note on this clone: Germline and junction disagree at one end, which may indicate a read error. The genes are TRBV7-7 and TRBJ2-1; weak D call: TRBD1 (6 bases). CDR1 and CDR2 from the germline V gene are SSHAT and FNYEAQ (reference sequence). The CDR3 extends over 14 amino acids. The CDR3 bases are TGTGCTAGCAGCTTAGGGGACAACTACAATGAGCAGTTCTTC. Its translation: CASSLGDNYNEQFF.

The chain employs TRBV9 and TRBJ1-6, with D unclear. In germline, CDR1 is SGDLS, CDR2 YYNGEE. This CDR3 spans 14 amino acids. V was clipped by 4 bases and J by 6 bases, with 11 bases between them. The DNA of the CDR3 is TGTGCCAGCAGCCCACGAACGAGTAATTCACCCCTCCACTTT. Amino acid sequence: CASSPRTSNSPLHF.

The chain is built from TRBV29-1 and TRBJ2-7, with 12 nucleotides matching TRBD2. CDR3 length equals 14 residues. J lost 11 bases, V lost 0 bases, and 8 bases had no gene match. The germline gives CDR1 SQVTM, CDR2 ANQGSEA. CDR3 nucleotides: TGCAGCGTTGAAGAGACTAGCGGGGGCCCCCAGGAGTACTTC. Translated: CSVEETSGGPQEYF.

The chain links TRBV18 to TRBJ2-3, with unresolved D. The CDR3 totals 16 residues. Germline CDR1 reads KGHSH; CDR2 reads LQKENI. V lost 5 bases, J lost 0 bases, and 15 bases lay in between. This chain's CDR3 is CASSLVAGVSTDTQYF. CDR3 nucleotides: TGTGCCAGCTCATTGGTGGCCGGAGTAAGCACAGATACGCAGTATTTT. Drawing the rest from reference TRBV18 and TRBJ2-3, the complete variable domain is NAGVMQNPRHLVRRRGQEARLRCSPMKGHSHVYWYRQLPEEGLKFMVYLQKENIIDESGMPKERFSAEFPKEGPSILRIQQVVRGDSAAYFCASSLVAGVSTDTQYFGPGTRLTVL.

The J gene is TRBJ2-2, the V gene TRBV6-5; TRBD1 might be the D (5 bases). V was pared by 2 bases and J by 0 bases, with 10 bases between. Germline V CDR1 and CDR2: MNHEY, SVGAGI. This CDR3 region has 16 residues. The CDR3 loop reads CASSYNRPTNTGELFF. The CDR3 DNA reads TGTGCCAGCAGTTACAACAGGCCAACGAACACCGGGGAGCTGTTTTTT.

The chain links TRBV6-6 to TRBJ2-5; D remains ambiguous. Germline V CDR1 and CDR2: MNHNY, SVGAGI (reference sequence). V lost 0 bases, J lost 2 bases, and 7 bases lay in between. This CDR3 contains 14 residues. CDR3 amino acids: CASSYSSRQETQYF. The CDR3, as DNA: TGTGCCAGCAGTTACTCGAGCAGGCAAGAGACCCAGTACTTC.

V gene TRBV11-3 combines with J gene TRBJ2-5; perhaps TRBD2 as D (5 bases). The length of the CDR3 is 15 residues. CDR1 is SGHNT, CDR2 YENEEA, per germline. The V gene lost 4 bases and the J gene lost 4 bases, with 16 bases spanning the gap. The CDR3 is CASSSGDGGGETQYF. DNA of the CDR3: TGTGCCAGCAGCTCCGGAGATGGAGGAGGAGAGACCCAGTACTTC.

The chain links TRBV10-1 to TRBJ1-1; TRBD1 matches at 7 bases. In germline, CDR1 is WNHNN, CDR2 SYGVQD (reference sequence). The J segment lost 0 bases and the V segment lost 6 bases, leaving 4 bases of the junction unmatched. The CDR3 covers 14 residues. The DNA of the CDR3 is TGCGCCAGCAGCCCTGACAGGGTGAACACTGAAGCTTTCTTT. It yields the protein CASSPDRVNTEAFF.

The V and J genes are TRBV4-1 and TRBJ2-1; the match to TRBD2 covers 8 bases. The germline V gene has CDR1 MGHRA and CDR2 YSYEKL. V lost 3 bases, J lost 7 bases, and 8 bases stayed unmatched. The CDR3 runs to 15 residues. The CDR3 sequence is CASSQTGGLNNEQFF. CDR3 sequence (DNA): TGCGCCAGCAGCCAGACGGGGGGGCTAAATAATGAGCAGTTCTTC.

The chain joins TRBV2 to TRBJ1-5, with no clear D. The germline gives CDR1 SNHLY, CDR2 FYNNEI. The CDR3 has 13 amino acids. V lost 2 bases, J lost 0 bases, and 2 bases lay in between. CDR3 nucleotides: TGTGCCAGCAGTGAACATAGCAATCAGCCCCAGCATTTT. It yields the protein CASSEHSNQPQHF.

This chain connects TRBV5-1 to TRBJ2-5; possible D gene TRBD2, 6 bases. The CDR3 is 14 amino acids. CDR1 SGHRS and CDR2 YFSETQ come from the germline V gene. V lost 4 bases to trimming and J lost 1 base, with 11 bases between them. CDR3 sequence reads: CASSGGTTQETQYF. The CDR3 DNA reads as TGCGCCAGCAGCGGGGGGACGACCCAAGAGACCCAGTACTTC.

The V and J genes are TRBV7-9 and TRBJ1-1; D is undetermined. This CDR3 is built from 15 residues. Between the trimmed V and J ends, which lost 2 bases and 1 base, there was a span of 11 bases. The germline CDR1 and CDR2 sequences are SEHNR and FQNEAQ (reference sequence). The DNA of the CDR3 is TGTGCCAGCAGCTTACGGGAAGGGTCGAACACTGAAGCTTTCTTT. As protein: CASSLREGSNTEAFF.

This chain joins TRBV14 and TRBJ2-5, with 8 bases aligning to TRBD1. The CDR3 is made up of 13 amino acids. Looked up from germline, CDR1 is SGHDN and CDR2 is FVKESK. Trimming took 8 bases from V and 5 from J; bases not matched to a gene: 7. The CDR3 coding sequence is TGTGCCAGCGCCAGGGGGCAGGGGGAGACCCAGTACTTC. Its protein is CASARGQGETQYF.

The sample holds one count of this clone. V and J are TRBV7-9 and TRBJ2-3; D is ambiguous. The CDR3 totals 11 residues. V was trimmed by 3 bases and J by 4 bases, leaving 2 bases between them. Germline CDR1 reads SEHNR; CDR2 reads FQNEAQ (reference sequence). The DNA for the CDR3 is TGTGCCAGCAGCTTGTCAGATACGCAGTATTTT. Amino acid sequence: CASSLSDTQYF.

This clone was recorded once. This chain connects TRBV6-5 to TRBJ2-7; D might be TRBD2 (6 bases). Germline assignment: CDR1 MNHEY and CDR2 SVGAGI. V lost 5 bases to trimming and J lost 4 bases, with 15 bases between them. The CDR3 is made up of 14 amino acids. The CDR3 loop reads CASSPGGSLYEQYF. The CDR3 DNA is TGTGCCAGCAGTCCTGGAGGGAGCTTATACGAGCAGTACTTC.

This clone was counted once. The CDR3 spells CASSFGTAQETQYF. The CDR3 DNA sequence: TGTGCCAGCAGCTTCGGGACAGCCCAAGAGACCCAGTACTTC. V and J are TRBV5-6 and TRBJ2-5, with TRBD1 identical over 7 bases. V dropped 2 bases and J dropped 1; count of bases not matched to a gene: 2. This CDR3 contains 14 residues. Germline CDR1 and CDR2: SGHDT and YYEEEE.

J is TRBJ1-3 and V is TRBV7-8; D gene ambiguous. This CDR3 region has 15 residues. Trimming cost V 8 bases and J 0 bases, with 14 bases left between them. Germline V CDR1 and CDR2: SGHVS, FQNEAQ. DNA for the CDR3: TGTGCCAGCGGTCGGACGGCCTACTCTGGAAACACCATATATTTT. It is translated as CASGRTAYSGNTIYF. The full variable domain, rest sourced from reference TRBV7-8 and TRBJ1-3, is GAGVSQSPRYKVAKRGQDVALRCDPISGHVSLFWYQQALGQGPEFLTYFQNEAQLDKSGLPSDRFFAERPEGSVSTLKIQRTQQEDSAVYLCASGRTAYSGNTIYFGEGSWLTVV.

The genes are TRBV6-5 and TRBJ1-6, with no clear D. The ends were cut back, 5 bases at V and 0 bases at J, with 8 bases in the middle. Germline V gene data show CDR1 as MNHEY and CDR2 as SVGAGI. The CDR3 has 15 amino acids. The CDR3 DNA reads TGTGCCAGCAGTAGAGTTAGCTCCTATAATTCACCCCTCCACTTT. It encodes CASSRVSSYNSPLHF.

The CDR3 DNA reads as TGTGCCTGGAGTAGGCCAATAAGCTACACCTTC. This sequence encodes CAWSRPISYTF. The chain carries TRBV30 and TRBJ1-2, with D hard to call. Per germline, CDR1 GTSNPN and CDR2 SVGIG (reference sequence). Trimming took 2 bases from V and 9 from J, leaving 10 bases between them. The CDR3 has 11 amino acids.

V is TRBV25-1 and J is TRBJ1-1; 8 nucleotides line up with TRBD1. The germline CDR1 and CDR2 sequences are MGHDK and SYGVNS. The CDR3 covers 14 residues. V shed 4 bases and J 5 bases; nucleotides not matched to a gene: 6. CDR3 residues: CASSGRGRRTEAFF. DNA for the CDR3: TGTGCCAGCAGTGGCAGGGGGCGAAGGACTGAAGCTTTCTTT.

This chain links TRBV10-1 with TRBJ1-6, with D maybe TRBD1 (5 bases). Trimming pared 0 bases from V and 7 bases from J, leaving 10 bases between. Germline-derived CDR1 and CDR2 are WNHNN and SYGVQD (reference sequence). This CDR3 is 15 amino acids long. Written as DNA, the CDR3 is TGCGCCAGCAGTGAGTCACGGGGCGGGAATTCACCCCTCCACTTT. This encodes CASSESRGGNSPLHF.

This clone was counted a single time. The CDR3 bases are TGTGCCAGCTCACCATCGGGGGGGGCCGGTGAAGCTTTCTTT. It translates to CASSPSGGAGEAFF. The rearrangement links TRBV18 to TRBJ1-1, with D perhaps matching TRBD1 (6 bases). Germline V CDR1 and CDR2: KGHSH, LQKENI. Trimming removed 2 bases from V and 7 bases from J, with 14 bases in between. The CDR3 contains 14 residues. The whole variable domain, filled in from reference TRBV18 and TRBJ1-1, reads NAGVMQNPRHLVRRRGQEARLRCSPMKGHSHVYWYRQLPEEGLKFMVYLQKENIIDESGMPKERFSAEFPKEGPSILRIQQVVRGDSAAYFCASSPSGGAGEAFFGQGTRLTVV.

This clone was counted a few times. The V gene is TRBV10-3, the J gene TRBJ1-6; D is unresolved. V lost 6 bases, J lost 7 bases, and 13 bases lay in between. Looked up from germline, CDR1 is ENHRY and CDR2 is SYGVKD. CDR3 length: 14 amino acids. The CDR3 nucleotides read TGTGCCATCAGGAGCCCGGGCGAGAATTCACCCCTCCACTTT. It is translated as CAIRSPGENSPLHF.